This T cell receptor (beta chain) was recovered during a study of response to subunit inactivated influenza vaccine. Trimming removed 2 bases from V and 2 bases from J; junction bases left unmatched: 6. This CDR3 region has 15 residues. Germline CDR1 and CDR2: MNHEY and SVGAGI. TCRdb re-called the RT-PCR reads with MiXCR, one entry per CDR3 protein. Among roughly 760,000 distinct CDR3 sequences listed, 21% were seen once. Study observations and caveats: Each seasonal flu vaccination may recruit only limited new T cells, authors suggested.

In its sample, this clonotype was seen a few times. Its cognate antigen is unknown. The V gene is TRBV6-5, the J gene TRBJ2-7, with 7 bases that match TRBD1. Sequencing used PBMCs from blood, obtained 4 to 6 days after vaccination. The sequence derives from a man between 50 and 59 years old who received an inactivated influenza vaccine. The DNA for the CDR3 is TGTGCCAGCAGTTACGGACTGACAGGGACCTACGAGCAGTACTTC. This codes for CASSYGLTGTYEQYF.